Following are 4 T cell receptor beta chains from one sample sequenced in a study of blood T cell repertoires in COVID-19. Only in-frame clones appear in the TCRdb table, and some are missing; sequencing was by immunoSEQ multiplex PCR. This sample has some 200,000 clones, with roughly 85% found just once. Sequencing was done on a sample of peripheral blood. Receptor source: a man in his fifties or sixties with active or convalescent COVID-19.

V usage is TRBV20-1 and J usage is TRBJ1-2, with D unresolved. CDR1 is DFQATT and CDR2 is SNEGSKA in the germline V gene (reference sequence). CDR3 length equals 11 residues. Trimming cost V 3 bases and J 8 bases, with 10 bases left between them. The CDR3 region has the DNA TGCAGTGCTAGGGGAACGGGGGGCTACACCTTC. This gives the protein CSARGTGGYTF.

The chain recombines TRBV27 with TRBJ1-6; no definite D call. The CDR3 loop spans 22 amino acids. Deletions cut 5 bases from V and 1 base from J, with 30 bases between. Germline V gives CDR1 MNHEY, CDR2 SMNVEV (reference sequence). This chain's CDR3 is CASSRQQTGLLGSGSYNSPLHF. In nucleotides, the CDR3 is TGTGCCAGCAGTCGTCAACAAACCGGGCTCCTGGGGTCGGGGTCCTATAATTCACCCCTCCACTTT.

Only one count was recorded for this clone. The chain joins TRBV10-3 to TRBJ2-2, with D tentatively TRBD2 (5 bases). CDR1 is ENHRY, CDR2 SYGVKD, per germline. The CDR3 covers 13 residues. Trimming took off 7 bases at V and 5 bases at J, with 11 bases between the two ends. The CDR3 DNA is TGTGCCATCATGGGCAGAGGGACCGGGGAGCTGTTTTTT. Translated: CAIMGRGTGELFF.

This sequence joins TRBV19 and TRBJ1-5, with D unresolved. The germline CDR1 and CDR2 sequences are LNHDA and SQIVND (reference sequence). This CDR3 is 15 amino acids long. The ends were cut back, 5 bases at V and 4 bases at J, with 15 bases in the middle. The CDR3 region is CASSAGRNLNQPQHF. CDR3 nucleotide sequence: TGTGCCAGTAGTGCCGGCAGGAATTTAAATCAGCCCCAGCATTTT.